The sequence of this TCR beta chain was determined in a study of beta chain features in type 1 diabetes. This clone showed up just a few times. The study reverse transcribed the entire isolated RNA, so it sequenced expressed TCRB transcripts. Produced via immunoSEQ multiplex PCR; TCRdb's table is partial and in-frame only. Among about 160,000 clones, roughly 8% were seen once, and the ten largest hold about 0.6%. The source is a man in his late teens or twenties in good health. Input material: central memory CD4+ T cells from blood.

The CDR3 here is CASSLSGMGTDTQYF. In nucleotides, the CDR3 is TGTGCCAGCAGCTTGAGCGGGATGGGGACAGATACGCAGTATTTT. V usage is TRBV5-4 and J usage is TRBJ2-3; TRBD2 agrees at 7 bases. The CDR3 consists of 15 residues. V lost 1 base, J lost 3 bases, and 5 bases stayed unmatched. CDR1 and CDR2 from the germline V gene are SGHNT and YYREEE (reference sequence). The full variable domain, rest sourced from reference TRBV5-4 and TRBJ2-3, is ETGVTQSPTHLIKTRGQQVTLRCSSQSGHNTVSWYQQALGQGPQFIFQYYREEENGRGNFPPRFSGLQFPNYSSELNVNALELDDSALYLCASSLSGMGTDTQYFGPGTRLTVL.